The 16 T cell receptor beta chains below were found in one sample sequenced in a study of regulatory T cells in long-lasting Graves disease. Building of the TCR beta libraries involved iRepertoire HTBI primers and Arm-PCR of CDR3 regions. TCRdb reprocessed the multiplex PCR reads with MiXCR, giving one entry per CDR3 protein. The repertoire has some 200,000 distinct CDR3 sequences, roughly 19% of them found once; the top ten carry approximately 10%. Time point reported: newly diagnosed GD, antithyroid drugs for less than 3 months. Isolated PBMC RNA provided the starting material for the TCR library. These data are also associated with another study on T cells in Graves' hyperthyroidism and ophthalmopathy.

Sequenced material: peripheral blood mononuclear cells (PBMCs), taken at new diagnosis, from a patient treated with antithyroid drugs. The source is a young woman with Graves disease.

Turning to this clonotype: One end of the junction does not line up with germline, which may come from a read error. V gene TRBV24-1 combines with J gene TRBJ2-7; D tentatively fits TRBD1 or TRBD2 (5 bases each). CDR1 and CDR2 (germline): KGHDR, SFDVKD. There are 13 residues in the CDR3. The CDR3 DNA reads TGTGCCACGAGTGAGTTGGGGGTCGACGAGCAGTACTTC. Translating gives CATSELGVDEQYF.

Many counts were recorded for this clonotype. The CDR3 bases are TGTGCCAGTAGCTGGACTAGCGGGGGGACCTACGAGCAGTACTTC. It translates to CASSWTSGGTYEQYF. The chain employs TRBV19 and TRBJ2-7, with 14 positions matching TRBD2. Germline V CDR1 and CDR2: LNHDA, SQIVND (reference sequence). The V and J ends lost 6 bases and 2 bases, in that order; junction bases with no gene match: 3. The CDR3 is 15 amino acids.

There are many counts of this clonotype. The chain has TRBV20-1 and TRBJ1-4; weak D call: TRBD1 (5 bases). Germline V gene sequence: CDR1 DFQATT, CDR2 SNEGSKA (reference sequence). The CDR3 runs 16 residues. V dropped 2 bases and J dropped 0 bases, with 13 bases sitting between them. CDR3 in DNA: TGCAGTGCTAGATTCGGGCCCAGGGCAACTAATGAAAAACTGTTTTTT. Translation: CSARFGPRATNEKLFF.

This clonotype was counted once. V gene TRBV20-1 combines with J gene TRBJ2-5; TRBD1 agrees at 10 bases. Germline loops: CDR1 DFQATT, CDR2 SNEGSKA (reference sequence). J was trimmed by 2 bases and V by 3 bases; bases with no gene match: 3. CDR3 length equals 14 residues. The CDR3 loop is CSASRQGAQETQYF. CDR3 coding DNA: TGCAGTGCTAGTCGACAGGGGGCACAAGAGACCCAGTACTTC.

This clonotype was detected ten times or more. The V call is TRBV2, the J call TRBJ2-7, with 7 bases aligning to TRBD2. Germline V CDR1 and CDR2: SNHLY, FYNNEI. V was clipped by 4 bases and J by 4 bases; unmatched bases: 13. There are 16 residues in the CDR3. CDR3 DNA sequence: TGTGCCAGCAGTGGAGGGGCGGGAGCCTACTTATACGAGCAGTACTTC. It is translated as CASSGGAGAYLYEQYF.

Ten or more counts support this clonotype. The V gene is TRBV7-9, the J gene TRBJ2-7; 8 bases match TRBD2. Germline V CDR1 and CDR2: SEHNR, FQNEAQ (reference sequence). Trimming at V came to 3 bases and at J to 5 bases, leaving 9 bases not matched to a gene. The CDR3 is made up of 15 amino acids. The CDR3 DNA reads TGTGCCAGCAGCTTGTGGAGCGGGAGAGAGAACGAGCAGTACTTC. It encodes CASSLWSGRENEQYF. Using reference TRBV7-9 and TRBJ2-7 for the parts outside the CDR3, the full variable domain is DTGVSQNPRHKITKRGQNVTFRCDPISEHNRLYWYRQTLGQGPEFLTYFQNEAQLEKSRLLSDRFSAERPKGSFSTLEIQRTEQGDSAMYLCASSLWSGRENEQYFGPGTRLTVT.

This clonotype came up many times. V and J are TRBV20-1 and TRBJ1-5; D not certain. Trimming removed 1 base at V and 9 bases at J, with 10 bases between. CDR1 and CDR2 (germline): DFQATT, SNEGSKA (reference sequence). CDR3 length: 12 residues. The CDR3 reads CSARAGMRPQHF. The CDR3 DNA is TGCAGTGCTAGAGCCGGGATGCGGCCCCAGCATTTT.

This clonotype was recorded at least ten times. The genes are TRBV15 and TRBJ2-7, with 12 bases lining up with TRBD1. CDR3 length: 14 residues. The germline gives CDR1 LNHNV, CDR2 YYDKDF (reference sequence). J was trimmed by 7 bases and V by 3 bases; bases with no gene match: 4. CDR3 protein: CATSRGQGAREQYF. In DNA, the CDR3 is TGTGCCACCAGCAGGGGACAGGGGGCGCGGGAGCAGTACTTC.

This clonotype was recorded a few times. This clone may be a read error of a much larger clone one base away. V and J are TRBV30 and TRBJ2-3; D perhaps matches TRBD1 (5 bases). Germline V CDR1 and CDR2: GTSNPN, SVGIG (reference sequence). The CDR3 has 10 residues. Trimming took off 8 bases at V and 10 bases at J, with 13 bases between the two ends. The DNA for the CDR3 is TGTGCCCTAAGGGGCGACCCGCAGTATTTT. As protein: CALRGDPQYF.

This clonotype was counted ten times or more. The rearrangement uses TRBV20-1 and TRBJ1-3; no clear D gene. This CDR3 has 15 amino acids. V lost 5 bases and J lost 0, with 14 bases in between. In germline, CDR1 is DFQATT, CDR2 SNEGSKA (reference sequence). The CDR3 nucleotides are TGCAGTGCTTTTAATCACCTGAGCTCTGGAAACACCATATATTTT. This translates into CSAFNHLSSGNTIYF.

Within the sample, this clonotype is medium-sized. The chain recombines TRBV29-1 with TRBJ2-5; TRBD2 matches at 9 bases. V lost 7 bases to trimming and J lost 3 bases; unmatched junction nucleotides: 9. The CDR3 has 14 residues. Germline V gene sequence: CDR1 SQVTM, CDR2 ANQGSEA. For the CDR3, the DNA is TGCAGCGCAGTAGCGGGAGAAGGTGAAGAGACCCAGTACTTC. Translation: CSAVAGEGEETQYF.

There are many counts of this clonotype. The chain links TRBV12-3 or TRBV12-4 to TRBJ2-1, with TRBD1 matching over 7 bases. The V and J ends lost 5 bases and 7 bases, in that order; junction bases with no gene match: 11. The CDR3 consists of 15 residues. The CDR3: CASSRGGVGGNEQFF. The DNA for the CDR3 is TGTGCCAGCAGTCGAGGGGGCGTCGGTGGGAATGAGCAGTTCTTC.

In this sample, this clonotype turned up many times. V gene TRBV28 combines with J gene TRBJ2-3; possibly TRBD1 or TRBD2 for D (5 bases each). The germline CDR1 and CDR2 sequences are MDHEN and SYDVKM. V dropped 3 bases and J dropped 4 bases, with 8 bases sitting between them. The CDR3 runs 13 residues. CDR3 sequence reads: CASSFLGADTQYF. As DNA, the CDR3 is TGTGCCAGCAGTTTCTTGGGGGCAGATACGCAGTATTTT.

Of note for this clonotype: This probably arose from a read error, given a far larger clone one base away. The CDR3 carries no conserved terminal phenylalanine or tryptophan, so it likely arises from a read error. V usage is TRBV11-1 and J usage is TRBJ2-3; D possibly matches TRBD1 or TRBD2 (5 bases each). Germline-derived CDR1 and CDR2 are SGHAT and FQDESV (reference sequence). The CDR3 covers 14 residues. The CDR3 spells CASNRDPSTDTQYC. CDR3 nucleotide sequence: TGCGCCAGCAACCGGGACCCCAGCACAGATACGCAGTATTGT.

This clonotype was seen many times. The genes are TRBV12-3 or TRBV12-4 and TRBJ1-3; 9 nucleotides agree with TRBD1. The CDR3 is 14 residues long. J was trimmed by 6 bases and V by 5 bases; bases with no gene match: 5. The CDR3 DNA reads as TGTGCCAGCAGTCTACGACAGGGGGAAAACACCATATATTTT. It codes for CASSLRQGENTIYF.

This chain links TRBV29-1 with TRBJ1-3; TRBD1 aligns across 8 bases. This CDR3 comprises 15 residues. Per germline, CDR1 SQVTM and CDR2 ANQGSEA. Trimming took 7 bases from V and 4 from J; bases not matched to a gene: 12. This CDR3 is CSGAETGVLGNTIYF. The CDR3 DNA sequence: TGCAGCGGTGCCGAGACAGGGGTTTTAGGAAACACCATATATTTT.